This note documents a single TCR beta chain sequence. This entry belongs to a study of blood T cell repertoires in COVID-19. The overall study: Both acute and convalescent COVID-19 samples were obtained from the United States, Italy and Spain. The analysed material was cDNA or gDNA that came from T cells, B-cell-depleted T cells, or PBMCs.

Per the study methods: Amplification with reference gene primers provided the estimates of nucleated cell counts. Profiled with immunoSEQ multiplex PCR; TCRdb holds only in-frame clones, not every one. The DNA was the basis for D and trimming; V, J and clone size are from that table. The sample records hundreds of thousands of clones, about 86% being singletons. The CDR3 has 15 amino acids. In germline, CDR1 is MNHEY, CDR2 SMNVEV (reference sequence). V lost 5 bases and J 1 base, leaving 12 bases between the germline ends. V and J are TRBV27 and TRBJ1-3; the D gene is possibly TRBD1 (5 bases). Sequencing was done on a sample of peripheral blood. The sequence came from an elderly man with acute or convalescent COVID-19. The CDR3 nucleotides read TGTGCCAGCAGTCGAAGCGGGGGTTCTGGAAACACCATATATTTT. This encodes CASSRSGGSGNTIYF.